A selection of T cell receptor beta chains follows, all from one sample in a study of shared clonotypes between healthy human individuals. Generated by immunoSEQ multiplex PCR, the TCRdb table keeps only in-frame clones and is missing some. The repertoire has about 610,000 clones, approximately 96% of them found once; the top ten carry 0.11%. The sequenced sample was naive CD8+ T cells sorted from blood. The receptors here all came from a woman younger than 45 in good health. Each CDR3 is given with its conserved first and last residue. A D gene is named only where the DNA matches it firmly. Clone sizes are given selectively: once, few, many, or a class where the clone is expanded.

CDR3 protein: CASSYFNGAYEQYF; CDR3 DNA: TGTGCCAGCAGTTACTTTAATGGCGCCTACGAGCAGTACTTC; J gene: TRBJ2-7; clone size: once; V gene: TRBV6-5; D gene: NA
CDR3 protein: CAISAGGEVAYEQYF; CDR3 DNA: TGTGCCATCAGTGCGGGGGGAGAGGTCGCCTACGAGCAGTACTTC; J gene: TRBJ2-7; clone size: NA; V gene: TRBV10-3; D gene: TRBD2
CDR3 protein: CASSLGQGTGELFF; CDR3 DNA: TGTGCCAGCAGTCTAGGACAGGGCACCGGGGAGCTGTTTTTT; J gene: TRBJ2-2; clone size: NA; V gene: TRBV27; D gene: TRBD1
CDR3 protein: CASGSTGLEQFF; CDR3 DNA: TGTGCCAGCGGATCGACTGGTCTTGAGCAGTTCTTC; J gene: TRBJ2-1; clone size: NA; V gene: TRBV6-1; D gene: NA
CDR3 protein: CASSLGPVEQYF; CDR3 DNA: TGTGCCAGCAGCTTGGGACCAGTCGAGCAGTACTTC; J gene: TRBJ2-7; clone size: NA; V gene: TRBV5-6; D gene: NA
CDR3 protein: CASSFSPSSYEQYF; CDR3 DNA: TGTGCCAGCAGTTTTTCACCTAGCTCCTACGAGCAGTACTTC; J gene: TRBJ2-7; clone size: NA; V gene: TRBV7-9; D gene: NA
CDR3 protein: CASSLQWDRFSYNEQFF; CDR3 DNA: TGTGCCAGCAGCCTACAATGGGACAGGTTCTCCTACAATGAGCAGTTCTTC; J gene: TRBJ2-1; clone size: NA; V gene: TRBV11-2; D gene: TRBD1
CDR3 protein: CASSRTKRYEQFF; CDR3 DNA: TGTGCCAGCAGCCGGACGAAGCGCTATGAGCAGTTCTTC; J gene: TRBJ2-1; clone size: NA; V gene: TRBV28; D gene: NA
CDR3 protein: CASSESTNEKLFF; CDR3 DNA: TGTGCCAGCAGTGAAAGCACTAATGAAAAACTGTTTTTT; J gene: TRBJ1-4; clone size: NA; V gene: TRBV2; D gene: NA
CDR3 protein: CASSFQGAFFEQYF; CDR3 DNA: TGTGCCAGCAGTTTTCAGGGGGCCTTTTTCGAGCAGTACTTC; J gene: TRBJ2-7; clone size: NA; V gene: TRBV27; D gene: TRBD1
CDR3 protein: CSVCRTSGHGELFF; CDR3 DNA: TGCAGCGTTTGCCGGACTAGCGGGCACGGGGAGCTGTTTTTT; J gene: TRBJ2-2; clone size: NA; V gene: TRBV29-1; D gene: TRBD2
CDR3 protein: CASSPTTRALIDEQFF; CDR3 DNA: TGTGCCAGCAGTCCGACGACTCGGGCTTTGATTGATGAGCAGTTCTTC; J gene: TRBJ2-1; clone size: NA; V gene: TRBV27; D gene: NA
CDR3 protein: CASSGGGEQYF; CDR3 DNA: TGTGCCAGCAGTGGCGGAGGCGAGCAGTACTTC; J gene: TRBJ2-7; clone size: NA; V gene: TRBV25-1; D gene: NA
CDR3 protein: CASSQEGVKLFF; CDR3 DNA: TGCGCCAGCAGCCAAGAAGGGGTAAAACTGTTTTTT; J gene: TRBJ1-4; clone size: few; V gene: TRBV4-1; D gene: NA
CDR3 protein: CASSSIPGTGFGTDTQYF; CDR3 DNA: TGTGCCAGCAGCTCCATTCCCGGGACAGGGTTTGGCACAGATACGCAGTATTTT; J gene: TRBJ2-3; clone size: NA; V gene: TRBV7-9; D gene: TRBD1
CDR3 protein: CASSLALTGSTEAFF; CDR3 DNA: TGTGCCAGCAGCTTAGCGCTTACAGGGTCGACTGAAGCTTTCTTT; J gene: TRBJ1-1; clone size: NA; V gene: TRBV7-9; D gene: NA
CDR3 protein: CSVDGGTGSSYEQYF; CDR3 DNA: TGCAGCGTCGACGGGGGGACAGGGAGCTCCTACGAGCAGTACTTC; J gene: TRBJ2-7; clone size: NA; V gene: TRBV29-1; D gene: TRBD1
CDR3 protein: CASSEGQATYQPQHF; CDR3 DNA: TGTGCCAGCAGTGAAGGACAGGCGACCTATCAGCCCCAGCATTTT; J gene: TRBJ1-5; clone size: NA; V gene: TRBV6-1; D gene: NA
CDR3 protein: CASTNPRRANQPQHF; CDR3 DNA: TGTGCCAGCACCAACCCCCGGAGGGCAAATCAGCCCCAGCATTTT; J gene: TRBJ1-5; clone size: NA; V gene: TRBV6-1; D gene: NA
CDR3 protein: CASSIDLLGSQETQYF; CDR3 DNA: TGTGCCAGTAGTATAGATCTATTGGGGAGCCAAGAGACCCAGTACTTC; J gene: TRBJ2-5; clone size: NA; V gene: TRBV19; D gene: NA
CDR3 protein: CASSVGAFLRDEQFF; CDR3 DNA: TGTGCCAGCAGTGTGGGTGCGTTTTTACGAGATGAGCAGTTCTTC; J gene: TRBJ2-1; clone size: few; V gene: TRBV6-1; D gene: NA
CDR3 protein: CASSPPGLPPSEQYF; CDR3 DNA: TGTGCCAGCAGTCCCCCCGGACTCCCCCCGAGCGAGCAGTACTTC; J gene: TRBJ2-7; clone size: NA; V gene: TRBV28; D gene: NA
CDR3 protein: CASSQIRDRGTEAFF; CDR3 DNA: TGCGCCAGCAGCCAAATCCGGGACAGGGGTACTGAAGCTTTCTTT; J gene: TRBJ1-1; clone size: NA; V gene: TRBV4-1; D gene: TRBD1
CDR3 protein: CSADGLGEQYF; CDR3 DNA: TGCAGCGCGGACGGGCTGGGGGAGCAGTACTTC; J gene: TRBJ2-7; clone size: NA; V gene: TRBV29-1; D gene: NA
CDR3 protein: CASSEGVFYGYTF; CDR3 DNA: TGCGCCAGCAGTGAGGGAGTATTCTATGGCTACACCTTC; J gene: TRBJ1-2; clone size: NA; V gene: TRBV10-1; D gene: NA
CDR3 protein: CASSPAGGARTDTQYF; CDR3 DNA: TGTGCCAGCAGCCCGGCGGGGGGGGCTCGAACAGATACGCAGTATTTT; J gene: TRBJ2-3; clone size: NA; V gene: TRBV7-9; D gene: TRBD2
CDR3 protein: CASSLDYEQYF; CDR3 DNA: TGTGCCAGCAGCTTGGACTACGAGCAGTACTTC; J gene: TRBJ2-7; clone size: few; V gene: TRBV11-2; D gene: NA
CDR3 protein: CATSRVDRENQPQHF; CDR3 DNA: TGTGCCACCAGCAGAGTGGACAGGGAAAATCAGCCCCAGCATTTT; J gene: TRBJ1-5; clone size: NA; V gene: TRBV15; D gene: TRBD1
CDR3 protein: CASSFSSVNTEAFF; CDR3 DNA: TGCGCCAGCAGCTTCAGTAGCGTGAACACTGAAGCTTTCTTT; J gene: TRBJ1-1; clone size: NA; V gene: TRBV5-1; D gene: NA
CDR3 protein: CASSLGTDNTGELFF; CDR3 DNA: TGTGCCAGCAGTTTAGGGACGGACAACACCGGGGAGCTGTTTTTT; J gene: TRBJ2-2; clone size: NA; V gene: TRBV27; D gene: NA
CDR3 protein: CASSRPGTAYEQYF; CDR3 DNA: TGTGCCAGCAGCCGTCCCGGGACAGCCTACGAGCAGTACTTC; J gene: TRBJ2-7; clone size: NA; V gene: TRBV7-9; D gene: TRBD1
CDR3 protein: CASSPRTGGTGELFF; CDR3 DNA: TGTGCCAGTAGTCCCCGAACAGGAGGTACCGGGGAGCTGTTTTTT; J gene: TRBJ2-2; clone size: NA; V gene: TRBV19; D gene: NA
CDR3 protein: CASSPDSSYEQYF; CDR3 DNA: TGTGCCAGCAGTCCCGACAGCTCCTACGAGCAGTACTTC; J gene: TRBJ2-7; clone size: NA; V gene: TRBV28; D gene: NA
CDR3 protein: CAWSPGHTYEQYF; CDR3 DNA: TGTGCCTGGAGCCCAGGGCACACCTACGAGCAGTACTTC; J gene: TRBJ2-7; clone size: NA; V gene: TRBV30; D gene: NA
CDR3 protein: CASSQDRLAGVYNEQFF; CDR3 DNA: TGCGCCAGCAGCCAAGACAGACTAGCGGGAGTCTACAATGAGCAGTTCTTC; J gene: TRBJ2-1; clone size: NA; V gene: TRBV4-1; D gene: TRBD2
CDR3 protein: CASKGLAGVSGANVLTF; CDR3 DNA: TGTGCCAGCAAAGGACTAGCGGGAGTCTCTGGGGCCAACGTCCTGACTTTC; J gene: TRBJ2-6; clone size: NA; V gene: TRBV27; D gene: TRBD2
CDR3 protein: CASRRVSGDQPQHF; CDR3 DNA: TGTGCCAGCAGGAGGGTTTCGGGGGATCAGCCCCAGCATTTT; J gene: TRBJ1-5; clone size: NA; V gene: TRBV28; D gene: NA
CDR3 protein: CANAGTSGSSTETQYF; CDR3 DNA: TGTGCCAACGCCGGGACTAGCGGGAGTAGTACGGAGACCCAGTACTTC; J gene: TRBJ2-5; clone size: NA; V gene: TRBV2; D gene: TRBD2
CDR3 protein: CASSQDPSGSVADTQYF; CDR3 DNA: TGTGCCAGCAGCCAGGACCCTAGCGGGAGTGTTGCAGATACGCAGTATTTT; J gene: TRBJ2-3; clone size: NA; V gene: TRBV4-2; D gene: TRBD2
CDR3 protein: CASSKPGVGSIRSYEQYF; CDR3 DNA: TGTGCCAGCAGTAAACCAGGGGTTGGAAGTATTAGATCCTACGAGCAGTACTTC; J gene: TRBJ2-7; clone size: NA; V gene: TRBV28; D gene: NA
CDR3 protein: CASRLAGGLVHEQYF; CDR3 DNA: TGCGCCAGCCGGCTAGCGGGAGGACTCGTCCACGAGCAGTACTTC; J gene: TRBJ2-7; clone size: NA; V gene: TRBV4-1; D gene: TRBD2
CDR3 protein: CASRKLIPTDLQETQYF; CDR3 DNA: TGCGCCAGCAGAAAATTGATACCGACGGACTTACAAGAGACCCAGTACTTC; J gene: TRBJ2-5; clone size: NA; V gene: TRBV23-1; D gene: NA
CDR3 protein: CASTPFVLDNQPQHF; CDR3 DNA: TGTGCCAGCACCCCTTTCGTTTTGGACAATCAGCCCCAGCATTTT; J gene: TRBJ1-5; clone size: NA; V gene: TRBV28; D gene: NA
CDR3 protein: CASSPGPGLEEKLFF; CDR3 DNA: TGTGCCAGCAGTCCCGGGCCAGGTTTGGAGGAAAAACTGTTTTTT; J gene: TRBJ1-4; clone size: NA; V gene: TRBV27; D gene: NA
CDR3 protein: CASSDPQGAVTGELFF; CDR3 DNA: TGTGCCAGCTCAGACCCGCAGGGGGCGGTCACCGGGGAGCTGTTTTTT; J gene: TRBJ2-2; clone size: NA; V gene: TRBV18; D gene: TRBD1
CDR3 protein: CASRGIQGLDTEAFF; CDR3 DNA: TGCGCCAGCAGGGGAATACAGGGGCTCGACACTGAAGCTTTCTTT; J gene: TRBJ1-1; clone size: NA; V gene: TRBV10-1; D gene: TRBD1
CDR3 protein: CASSRPGTGTYEQYF; CDR3 DNA: TGCGCCAGCAGCCGTCCTGGGACGGGAACCTACGAGCAGTACTTC; J gene: TRBJ2-7; clone size: NA; V gene: TRBV4-1; D gene: NA
CDR3 protein: CASRPTSSGELFF; CDR3 DNA: TGCGCCAGCAGACCGACTAGCTCCGGGGAGCTGTTTTTT; J gene: TRBJ2-2; clone size: NA; V gene: TRBV4-1; D gene: TRBD2
CDR3 protein: CASSLLASSYEQYF; CDR3 DNA: TGTGCCAGCAGCTTGTTAGCCAGCTCCTACGAGCAGTACTTC; J gene: TRBJ2-7; clone size: NA; V gene: TRBV5-8; D gene: NA
CDR3 protein: CASSLAAGGIYNEQFF; CDR3 DNA: TGTGCCAGCAGCTTGGCGGCGGGAGGGATATACAATGAGCAGTTCTTC; J gene: TRBJ2-1; clone size: NA; V gene: TRBV5-6; D gene: TRBD2
CDR3 protein: CASSIRQENTEAFF; CDR3 DNA: TGTGCCAGTAGTATCCGACAGGAGAACACTGAAGCTTTCTTT; J gene: TRBJ1-1; clone size: NA; V gene: TRBV19; D gene: NA
CDR3 protein: CASSYGGTWVDEAFF; CDR3 DNA: TGTGCCAGCAGTTACGGGGGTACATGGGTGGATGAAGCTTTCTTT; J gene: TRBJ1-1; clone size: NA; V gene: TRBV6-5; D gene: NA
CDR3 protein: CASSEGTGHRWETQYF; CDR3 DNA: TGCGCCAGCAGTGAAGGGACAGGACATCGATGGGAGACCCAGTACTTC; J gene: TRBJ2-5; clone size: NA; V gene: TRBV10-2; D gene: TRBD1
CDR3 protein: CASSERGPSSYEQYF; CDR3 DNA: TGTGCCAGCAGCGAAAGGGGCCCGAGCTCCTACGAGCAGTACTTC; J gene: TRBJ2-7; clone size: NA; V gene: TRBV6-5; D gene: NA
CDR3 protein: CASSGDRFRNEKLFF; CDR3 DNA: TGTGCCAGCAGTGGTGACCGCTTTCGTAATGAAAAACTGTTTTTT; J gene: TRBJ1-4; clone size: NA; V gene: TRBV27; D gene: NA
CDR3 protein: CASSQDWTTGLIYEQYF; CDR3 DNA: TGTGCCAGCAGCCAAGACTGGACGACAGGGTTAATCTACGAGCAGTACTTC; J gene: TRBJ2-7; clone size: NA; V gene: TRBV4-2; D gene: TRBD1
CDR3 protein: CASRPEIADTDTQYF; CDR3 DNA: TGCGCCAGCCGACCTGAGATAGCCGACACAGATACGCAGTATTTT; J gene: TRBJ2-3; clone size: NA; V gene: TRBV4-1; D gene: NA
CDR3 protein: CASSLGTSGRAEQFF; CDR3 DNA: TGTGCCAGCAGTTTAGGGACTAGCGGGAGGGCTGAGCAGTTCTTC; J gene: TRBJ2-1; clone size: NA; V gene: TRBV27; D gene: TRBD2
CDR3 protein: CASSFLANEQYF; CDR3 DNA: TGTGCCAGCAGTTTCCTAGCGAACGAGCAGTACTTC; J gene: TRBJ2-7; clone size: NA; V gene: TRBV28; D gene: NA